Sequencing of this TCR beta chain was carried out in a study of blood T cell repertoires in COVID-19. Study-level information: Samples representing acute and convalescent COVID-19 were sourced from the United States, Italy and Spain.

Original data processing: Amplification from reference gene primers served as the basis for estimated nucleated cell counts. Clones were sequenced by immunoSEQ multiplex PCR, and TCRdb holds only the in-frame ones, with some missing. D and trimming were read from the DNA, whereas the V and J calls and clone size are those reported in that table. The sample yields under 300,000 clones, approximately 86% seen once. Germline V gene data show CDR1 as LNHDA and CDR2 as SQIVND (reference sequence). The V and J ends lost 9 bases and 2 bases respectively, with 14 bases between them. CDR3 length equals 14 residues.

The sample comprised peripheral blood. The gene calls are TRBV19 and TRBJ1-5; D is ambiguous. The origin of this receptor is a woman in her thirties with acute or convalescent COVID-19. The CDR3 region has the DNA TGTGCCAGCATTTCAGGCTCTGGCAATCAGCCCCAGCATTTT. Its protein is CASISGSGNQPQHF.